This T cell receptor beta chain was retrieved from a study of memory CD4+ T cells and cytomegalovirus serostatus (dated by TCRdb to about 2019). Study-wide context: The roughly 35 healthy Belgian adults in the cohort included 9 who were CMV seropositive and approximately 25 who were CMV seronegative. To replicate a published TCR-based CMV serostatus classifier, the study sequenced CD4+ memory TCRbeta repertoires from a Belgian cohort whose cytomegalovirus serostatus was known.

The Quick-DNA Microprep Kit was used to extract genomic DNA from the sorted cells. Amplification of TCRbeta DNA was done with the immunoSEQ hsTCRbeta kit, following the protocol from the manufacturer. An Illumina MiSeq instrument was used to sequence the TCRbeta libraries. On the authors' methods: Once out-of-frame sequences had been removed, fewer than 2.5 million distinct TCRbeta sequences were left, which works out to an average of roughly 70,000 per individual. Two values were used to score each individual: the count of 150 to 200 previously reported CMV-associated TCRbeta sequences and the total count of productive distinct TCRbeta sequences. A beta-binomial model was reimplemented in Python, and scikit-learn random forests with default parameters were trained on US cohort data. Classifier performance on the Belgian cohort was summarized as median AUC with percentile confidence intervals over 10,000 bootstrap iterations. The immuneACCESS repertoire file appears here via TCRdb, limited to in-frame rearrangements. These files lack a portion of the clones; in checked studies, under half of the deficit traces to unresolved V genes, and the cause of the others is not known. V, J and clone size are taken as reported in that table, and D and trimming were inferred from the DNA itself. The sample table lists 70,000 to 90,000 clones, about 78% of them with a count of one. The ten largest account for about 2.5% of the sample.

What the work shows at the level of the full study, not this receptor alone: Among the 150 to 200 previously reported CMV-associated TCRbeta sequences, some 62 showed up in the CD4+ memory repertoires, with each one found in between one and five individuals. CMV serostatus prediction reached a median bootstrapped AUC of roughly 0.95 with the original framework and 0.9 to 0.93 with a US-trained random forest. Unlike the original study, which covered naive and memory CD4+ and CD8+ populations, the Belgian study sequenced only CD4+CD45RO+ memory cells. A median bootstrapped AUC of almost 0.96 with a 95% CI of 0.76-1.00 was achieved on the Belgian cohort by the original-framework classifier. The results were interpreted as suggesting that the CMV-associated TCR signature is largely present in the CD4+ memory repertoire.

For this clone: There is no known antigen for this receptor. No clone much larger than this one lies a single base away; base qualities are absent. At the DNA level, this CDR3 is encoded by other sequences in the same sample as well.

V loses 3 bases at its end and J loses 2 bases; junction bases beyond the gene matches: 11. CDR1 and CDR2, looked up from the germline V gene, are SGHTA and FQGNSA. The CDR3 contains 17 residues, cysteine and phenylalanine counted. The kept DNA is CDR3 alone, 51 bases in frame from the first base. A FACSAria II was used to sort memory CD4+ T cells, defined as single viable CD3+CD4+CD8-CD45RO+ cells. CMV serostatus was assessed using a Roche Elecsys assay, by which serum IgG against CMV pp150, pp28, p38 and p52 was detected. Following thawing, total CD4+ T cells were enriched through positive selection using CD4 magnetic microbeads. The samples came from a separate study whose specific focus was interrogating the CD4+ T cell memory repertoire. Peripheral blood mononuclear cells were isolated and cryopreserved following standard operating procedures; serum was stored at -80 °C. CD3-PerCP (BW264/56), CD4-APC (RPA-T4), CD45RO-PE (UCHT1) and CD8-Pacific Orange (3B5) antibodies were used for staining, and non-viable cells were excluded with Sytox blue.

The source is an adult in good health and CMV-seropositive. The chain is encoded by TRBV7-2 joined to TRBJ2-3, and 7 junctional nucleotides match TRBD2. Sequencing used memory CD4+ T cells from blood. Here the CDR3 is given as CASSLRSGRGYTDTQYF. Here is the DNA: TGTGCCAGCAGCTTGCGGTCTGGGAGGGGCTACACAGATACGCAGTATTTT.